This T cell receptor (beta chain) was recovered during a study of technical replicates of blood from several donors. Method: immunoSEQ multiplex PCR; TCRdb's copy keeps in-frame clones and lacks some. The data contain about 75,000 clones, around 97% of them seen just once; the ten biggest clones take up approximately 0.2%. Material for sequencing was T cells isolated from PBMCs. The TCR was taken from a human donor in good health.

In DNA, the CDR3 is TGTGCCAGCAGCACAGGGTTCACTGAAGCTTTCTTT. Its translation is CASSTGFTEAFF. This chain uses TRBV2 with TRBJ1-1; a weak D match, TRBD1 (6 bases). The CDR3 consists of 12 residues. The V gene's germline CDR1 is SNHLY and CDR2 FYNNEI. Trimming removed 6 bases from V and 4 bases from J, with 9 bases in between.